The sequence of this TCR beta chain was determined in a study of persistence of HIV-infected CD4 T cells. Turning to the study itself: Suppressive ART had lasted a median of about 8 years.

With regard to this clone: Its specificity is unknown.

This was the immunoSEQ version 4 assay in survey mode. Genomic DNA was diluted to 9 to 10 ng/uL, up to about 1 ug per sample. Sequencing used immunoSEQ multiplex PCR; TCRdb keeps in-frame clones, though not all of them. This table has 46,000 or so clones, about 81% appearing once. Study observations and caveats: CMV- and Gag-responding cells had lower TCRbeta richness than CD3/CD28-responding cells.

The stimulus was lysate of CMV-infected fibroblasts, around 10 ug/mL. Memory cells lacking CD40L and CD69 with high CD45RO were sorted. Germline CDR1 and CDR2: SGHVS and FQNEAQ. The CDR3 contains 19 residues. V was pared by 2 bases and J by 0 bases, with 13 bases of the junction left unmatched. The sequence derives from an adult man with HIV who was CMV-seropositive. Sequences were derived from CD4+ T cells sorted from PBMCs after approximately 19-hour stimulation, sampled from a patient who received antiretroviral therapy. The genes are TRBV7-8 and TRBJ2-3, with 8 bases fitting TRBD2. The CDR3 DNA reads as TGTGCCAGCAGCTTACCGGTGCTAGCGGGCAAAGCTAGCACAGATACGCAGTATTTT. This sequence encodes CASSLPVLAGKASTDTQYF.